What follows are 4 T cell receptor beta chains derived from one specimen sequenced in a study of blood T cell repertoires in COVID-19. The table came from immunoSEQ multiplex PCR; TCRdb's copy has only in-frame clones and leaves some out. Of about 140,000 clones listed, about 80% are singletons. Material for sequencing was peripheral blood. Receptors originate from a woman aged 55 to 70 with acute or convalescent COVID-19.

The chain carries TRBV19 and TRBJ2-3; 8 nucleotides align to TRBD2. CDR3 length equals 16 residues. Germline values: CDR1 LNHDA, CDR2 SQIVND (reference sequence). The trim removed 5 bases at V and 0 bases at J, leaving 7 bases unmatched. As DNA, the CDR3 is TGTGCCAGTAGTCCCAGGCGGGGGGCTAGCACAGATACGCAGTATTTT. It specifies CASSPRRGASTDTQYF. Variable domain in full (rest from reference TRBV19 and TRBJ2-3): DGGITQSPKYLFRKEGQNVTLSCEQNLNHDAMYWYRQDPGQGLRLIYYSQIVNDFQKGDIAEGYSVSREKKESFPLTVTSAQKNPTAFYLCASSPRRGASTDTQYFGPGTRLTVL.

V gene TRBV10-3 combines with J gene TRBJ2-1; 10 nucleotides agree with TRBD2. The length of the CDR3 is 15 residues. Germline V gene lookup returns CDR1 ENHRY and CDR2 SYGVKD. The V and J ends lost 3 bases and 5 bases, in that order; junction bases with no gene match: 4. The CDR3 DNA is TGTGCCATCAGTGACTGGACTAGCGGTAACAATGAGCAGTTCTTC. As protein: CAISDWTSGNNEQFF.

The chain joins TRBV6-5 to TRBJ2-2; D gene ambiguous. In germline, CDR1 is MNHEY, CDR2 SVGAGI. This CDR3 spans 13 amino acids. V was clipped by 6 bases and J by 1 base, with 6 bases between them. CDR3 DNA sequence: TGTGCCAGCAGACAGTTGAACACCGGGGAGCTGTTTTTT. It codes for CASRQLNTGELFF.

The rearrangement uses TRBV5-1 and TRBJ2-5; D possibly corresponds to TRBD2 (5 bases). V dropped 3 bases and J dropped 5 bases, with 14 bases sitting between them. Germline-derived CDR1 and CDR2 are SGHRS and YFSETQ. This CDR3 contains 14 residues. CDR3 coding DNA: TGCGCCAGCAGCTGGGCGTCGGGGTTGGAGACCCAGTACTTC. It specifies CASSWASGLETQYF.